Following are 14 T cell receptor beta chains from one sample sequenced in a study of blood T cell repertoires in COVID-19. Sequencing was performed with immunoSEQ multiplex PCR; in TCRdb, only in-frame clones are kept and a portion is missing. The sample consists of about 300,000 clones, 70% to 90% of them appearing once. Input material: PBMCs or T cells enriched from blood (not recorded which). Receptor source: a woman aged 30 to 39 who had recovered from COVID-19.

This chain links TRBV2 with TRBJ1-4, with D maybe TRBD1 (5 bases). The CDR3 totals 14 residues. The germline gives CDR1 SNHLY, CDR2 FYNNEI. V lost 10 bases and J 7 bases, leaving 19 bases between the germline ends. The CDR3 loop is CAIQAQGKGEKLFF. In DNA, the CDR3 is TGTGCCATCCAAGCCCAGGGCAAGGGTGAAAAACTGTTTTTT.

The V and J genes are TRBV5-1 and TRBJ2-7; 8 bases map to TRBD1. The germline CDR1 and CDR2 sequences are SGHRS and YFSETQ. The CDR3 length is 15 residues. J lost 6 bases, V lost 5 bases, and 13 bases had no gene match. This CDR3 reads CASRLTTGAVSEQYF. CDR3 nucleotide sequence: TGCGCCAGCAGACTGACGACAGGGGCCGTGAGCGAGCAGTACTTC.

V usage is TRBV6-5 and J usage is TRBJ2-7; D remains unclear. V lost 2 bases and J lost 5, with 19 bases in between. The CDR3 is made up of 16 amino acids. Germline CDR1 reads MNHEY; CDR2 reads SVGAGI. The CDR3 protein is CASSYMRQVGRHEQYF. The CDR3 DNA reads TGTGCCAGCAGTTACATGCGTCAGGTCGGTCGCCACGAGCAGTACTTC.

The chain combines TRBV19 with TRBJ2-5; D possibly corresponds to TRBD1 (5 bases). In germline, CDR1 is LNHDA, CDR2 SQIVND (reference sequence). CDR3 length: 13 residues. The germline V and J ends were trimmed by 4 bases and 2 bases, with 8 bases remaining between them. Here the CDR3 reads CASSTTAQETQYF. CDR3 DNA: TGTGCCAGTAGTACGACAGCACAAGAGACCCAGTACTTC.

The V call is TRBV5-1, the J call TRBJ2-5, with TRBD2 matching over 12 bases. Germline CDR1 reads SGHRS; CDR2 reads YFSETQ. J gave up 7 bases and V 0 bases, and 7 bases lay outside the gene matches. The CDR3 has 16 residues. The CDR3 nucleotides read TGCGCCAGCAGCTTGGAGGTGACTAGCGGGGGCGGGACCCAGTACTTC. Protein product: CASSLEVTSGGGTQYF. Looking up the rest from reference TRBV5-1 and TRBJ2-5 gives the full variable domain: KAGVTQTPRYLIKTRGQQVTLSCSPISGHRSVSWYQQTPGQGLQFLFEYFSETQRNKGNFPGRFSGRQFSNSRSEMNVSTLELGDSALYLCASSLEVTSGGGTQYFGPGTRLLVL.

This chain links TRBV14 with TRBJ2-3, with 11 bases lining up with TRBD1. The CDR3 is 14 residues long. From germline, CDR1 is SGHDN and CDR2 FVKESK. The J segment lost 6 bases and the V segment lost 4 bases, leaving 3 bases of the junction unmatched. The CDR3 DNA sequence: TGTGCCAGCAGCCTGGACAGGGGGCATGATACGCAGTATTTT. The encoded protein is CASSLDRGHDTQYF.

This clone was detected once. The chain links TRBV6-6 to TRBJ1-5; 7 positions agree with TRBD1. CDR3 size: 13 residues. CDR1 MNHNY and CDR2 SVGAGI come from the germline V gene (reference sequence). The V gene end was trimmed by 8 bases and the J gene end by 4 bases; junction bases not matched to a gene: 5. The CDR3 coding sequence is TGTGCCAGCGAGGGACAGTCAAATCAGCCCCAGCATTTT. Protein sequence: CASEGQSNQPQHF.

This CDR3 is CASSAWGGTGTEAFF. CDR3 DNA sequence: TGTGCCAGCAGCGCCTGGGGGGGGACGGGCACTGAAGCTTTCTTT. The chain has TRBV21-1 and TRBJ1-1. TRBV21-1 is recorded as a pseudogene. This CDR3 comprises 15 residues.

V is TRBV14 and J is TRBJ2-3, with 7 positions matching TRBD2. CDR3 length: 15 residues. CDR1 is SGHDN and CDR2 is FVKESK in the germline V gene. J lost 2 bases, V lost 4 bases, and 6 bases had no gene match. This chain's CDR3 is CASSPPSGPTDTQYF. Here the CDR3 DNA reads TGTGCCAGCAGCCCCCCTAGCGGACCCACAGATACGCAGTATTTT.

The rearrangement joins TRBV11-1 to TRBJ1-1, with TRBD1 matching over 7 bases. V was clipped by 5 bases and J by 3 bases; unmatched bases: 3. The V gene's germline CDR1 is SGHAT and CDR2 FQDESV (reference sequence). The CDR3 extends over 13 amino acids. CDR3 residues: CASSRDRDTEAFF. The CDR3 DNA sequence: TGTGCCAGCAGCCGGGACAGAGACACTGAAGCTTTCTTT.

The chain links TRBV7-6 to TRBJ2-2; 7 nucleotides agree with TRBD1. With 1 base clipped from V and 3 bases from J, the junction kept 2 bases outside the gene matches. Germline loops: CDR1 SGHVS, CDR2 FNYEAQ. The CDR3 length is 15 residues. The CDR3 loop reads CASSLGQGDTGELFF. In DNA, the CDR3 is TGTGCCAGCAGCTTAGGGCAGGGGGACACCGGGGAGCTGTTTTTT.

This sequence joins TRBV9 and TRBJ2-1; the match to TRBD1 covers 10 bases. Germline V gene lookup returns CDR1 SGDLS and CDR2 YYNGEE. The trim removed 2 bases at V and 9 bases at J, leaving 8 bases unmatched. The length of the CDR3 is 15 residues. CDR3 protein: CASSVGVGDRGEQFF. The CDR3 coding sequence is TGTGCCAGCAGCGTCGGGGTTGGGGACAGGGGTGAGCAGTTCTTC.

The chain employs TRBV6-5 and TRBJ1-1, with D possibly being TRBD1 (5 bases). CDR3 length: 15 residues. V was trimmed by 5 bases and J by 0 bases, leaving 13 bases between them. Per the germline V gene, CDR1 is MNHEY and CDR2 is SVGAGI. The CDR3 DNA reads TGTGCCAGCAGTCCCCACGACAGCGTGAACACTGAAGCTTTCTTT. Translation gives CASSPHDSVNTEAFF.

In DNA, the CDR3 is TGTGCCAGCAGCGCTAGGGACATAGGATTCACTGAAGCTTTCTTT. Protein product: CASSARDIGFTEAFF. The chain couples TRBV11-2 to TRBJ1-1; a possible D gene is TRBD1 (6 bases). Trimming took 5 bases from V and 4 from J, leaving 17 bases between them. CDR3 length: 15 amino acids. CDR1 is SGHAT and CDR2 is FQNNGV in the germline V gene.